A single sample is the source of the 28 T cell receptor beta chains below, sequenced in a study of cytomegalovirus exposure and HLA in healthy donors. PCR used 60 Vbeta primers and 13 Jbeta primers. Sequencing used immunoSEQ multiplex PCR; TCRdb keeps in-frame clones, though not all of them. The sample carries around 150,000 clones, over 70% recorded once. Material for sequencing was PBMCs. These receptors were collected from a middle-aged man in good health and CMV-seronegative.

The table lists this clone with a few counts. The V call is TRBV29-1, the J call TRBJ1-2, with D tentatively TRBD1 (6 bases). Per the germline V gene, CDR1 is SQVTM and CDR2 is ANQGSEA. This CDR3 spans 12 amino acids. Trimming pared 7 bases from V and 3 bases from J, leaving 12 bases between. CDR3 nucleotide sequence: TGCAGCGCTGCGGACAGAGACTATGGCTACACCTTC. As protein: CSAADRDYGYTF. Looking up the rest from reference TRBV29-1 and TRBJ1-2 gives the full variable domain: SAVISQKPSRDICQRGTSLTIQCQVDSQVTMMFWYRQQPGQSLTLIATANQGSEATYESGFVIDKFPISRPNLTFSTLTVSNMSPEDSSIYLCSAADRDYGYTFGSGTRLTVV.

This clone appeared a few times. The J gene is TRBJ1-2, the V gene TRBV18, with TRBD1 identical over 7 bases. The CDR3 extends over 14 amino acids. From germline, CDR1 is KGHSH and CDR2 LQKENI. After removal of 2 bases from V and 0 bases from J, the junction contained 0 bases not matched to a gene. DNA of the CDR3: TGTGCCAGCTCACCAGGGACAGCTAACTATGGCTACACCTTC. It translates to CASSPGTANYGYTF.

The J gene is TRBJ1-2, the V gene TRBV5-6; 10 bases line up with TRBD1. This CDR3 is built from 17 residues. With 0 bases clipped from V and 1 base from J, the junction kept 6 bases outside the gene matches. The germline CDR1 and CDR2 sequences are SGHDT and YYEEEE. CDR3 bases: TGTGCCAGCAGCTTGGGGGTGACAGGGGGCTTTAACTATGGCTACACCTTC. This gives the protein CASSLGVTGGFNYGYTF. Based on the CDR3 plus reference TRBV5-6 and TRBJ1-2, the full variable domain is DAGVTQSPTHLIKTRGQQVTLRCSPKSGHDTVSWYQQALGQGPQFIFQYYEEEERQRGNFPDRFSGHQFPNYSSELNVNALLLGDSALYLCASSLGVTGGFNYGYTFGSGTRLTVV.

The chain links TRBV5-6 to TRBJ2-7, with 9 bases identical to TRBD1. CDR3 length equals 14 residues. The V gene's germline CDR1 is SGHDT and CDR2 YYEEEE. J lost 4 bases, V lost 1 base, and 3 bases had no gene match. The CDR3 bases are TGTGCCAGCAGCTTGCTGGACAGGGGTTACGAGCAGTACTTC. Its protein product is CASSLLDRGYEQYF.

V and J are TRBV5-1 and TRBJ1-2; TRBD1 is a possible D gene (5 bases). The V end lost 5 bases, the J end lost 8 bases, and 16 bases lay between the germline ends. Germline CDR1 is SGHRS and CDR2 is YFSETQ. The CDR3 loop spans 13 amino acids. CDR3 coding DNA: TGCGCCAGCAGTGTCGGGGGACTAGGAGGCTACACCTTC. This codes for CASSVGGLGGYTF.

In its sample, this clone was seen a few times. V usage is TRBV4-1 and J usage is TRBJ1-2; no clear D gene. Germline V gene lookup returns CDR1 MGHRA and CDR2 YSYEKL. This CDR3 has 15 amino acids. V was shortened by 7 bases and J by 5 bases, with 20 bases between the two germline ends. The CDR3 DNA reads as TGCGCCAGCACCTTGGAGTCCTCCGGGAGTTATGGCTACACCTTC. Its translation: CASTLESSGSYGYTF.

The chain uses TRBV7-3 and TRBJ2-7, with D possibly TRBD1 on 6 matching bases. Per the germline V gene, CDR1 is SGHTA and CDR2 is FQGTGA. With 4 bases removed from V and 3 bases from J, the gap between germline ends came to 10 bases. The CDR3 sequence is 13 residues long. The CDR3 DNA reads as TGTGCCAGCAGCTCAGGGGCAGGCTACGAGCAGTACTTC. The encoded protein is CASSSGAGYEQYF.

This chain uses TRBV6-4 with TRBJ2-1; D is perhaps TRBD2 (5 bases). This CDR3 has 15 residues. V lost 2 bases and J 5 bases, leaving 13 bases between the germline ends. Germline V gene sequence: CDR1 MRHNA, CDR2 SNTAGT. Written as DNA, the CDR3 is TGTGCCAGCAGTGACCCGGGGTCCCAAAACAATGAGCAGTTCTTC. It is translated as CASSDPGSQNNEQFF.

Here the CDR3 DNA reads TGTGCCAGCTCACCACCAGGACAGGGGAATTCACCCCTCCACTTT. Amino acids: CASSPPGQGNSPLHF. This chain links TRBV18 with TRBJ1-6; 9 bases are a match to TRBD1. In germline, CDR1 is KGHSH, CDR2 LQKENI. With 0 bases clipped from V and 7 bases from J, the junction kept 1 base outside the gene matches. The CDR3 is made up of 15 amino acids. The whole variable domain, filled in from reference TRBV18 and TRBJ1-6, reads NAGVMQNPRHLVRRRGQEARLRCSPMKGHSHVYWYRQLPEEGLKFMVYLQKENIIDESGMPKERFSAEFPKEGPSILRIQQVVRGDSAAYFCASSPPGQGNSPLHFGNGTRLTVT.

V is TRBV5-1 and J is TRBJ2-1, with D possibly matching TRBD2 (6 bases). The V end lost 2 bases, the J end lost 1 base, and 13 bases lay between the germline ends. This CDR3 is 16 amino acids long. The germline V gene encodes CDR1 SGHRS and CDR2 YFSETQ. The CDR3 bases are TGCGCCAGCAGCTTTTATGTGGCGGGGTCCTACAATGAGCAGTTCTTC. This gives the protein CASSFYVAGSYNEQFF.

The V gene is TRBV11-3, the J gene TRBJ2-5, with a tentative D call TRBD2 (5 bases). V lost 5 bases, J lost 5 bases, and 12 bases lay in between. This CDR3 contains 13 residues. Per the germline V gene, CDR1 is SGHNT and CDR2 is YENEEA. The CDR3 sequence: CASSAGLYETQYF. DNA of the CDR3: TGTGCCAGCAGCGCGGGTTTATACGAGACCCAGTACTTC.

This clone was recorded only once. The genes are TRBV6-5 and TRBJ2-5; 9 nucleotides agree with TRBD2. V was pared by 8 bases and J by 3 bases, with 1 base of the junction left unmatched. The CDR3 has 12 residues. Germline assignment: CDR1 MNHEY and CDR2 SVGAGI. The CDR3 region is CASGTSKETQYF. The CDR3 region has the DNA TGTGCCAGCGGGACTAGCAAAGAGACCCAGTACTTC.

V usage is TRBV25-1 and J usage is TRBJ2-7; the D gene is possibly TRBD1 (6 bases). The CDR3 is 14 amino acids. V lost 4 bases to trimming and J lost 4 bases, with 14 bases between them. Germline assignment: CDR1 MGHDK and CDR2 SYGVNS. CDR3 DNA sequence: TGTGCCAGCAGTGCGCCGGGACAAGATTACGAGCAGTACTTC. This sequence encodes CASSAPGQDYEQYF.

V and J are TRBV10-3 and TRBJ2-7; tentative D call: TRBD1 (5 bases). The CDR3 totals 12 residues. The germline V gene encodes CDR1 ENHRY and CDR2 SYGVKD. V was cut by 6 bases and J by 4 bases, with 10 bases left in between. For the CDR3, the DNA is TGTGCCATCAGACAAGGGGATTACGAGCAGTACTTC. It is translated as CAIRQGDYEQYF.

This sequence joins TRBV23-1 and TRBJ1-2; 9 bases fit TRBD1. Being an ORF, TRBV23-1 has a function that is uncertain. With 5 bases clipped from V and 7 bases from J, the junction kept 5 bases outside the gene matches. The length of the CDR3 is 13 residues. Written as DNA, the CDR3 is TGCGCCAGCAGTACAGGGGGCGCGTTTGGCTACACCTTC. It specifies CASSTGGAFGYTF.

This chain uses TRBV7-2 with TRBJ1-5; D not certain. CDR3 length: 16 residues. Germline assignment: CDR1 SGHTA and CDR2 FQGNSA. Trimming shortened V by 0 bases and J by 1 base, and 10 bases separated the two germline ends. Here the CDR3 reads CASSLAVFGSNQPQHF. In nucleotides, the CDR3 is TGTGCCAGCAGCTTAGCGGTTTTCGGGAGCAATCAGCCCCAGCATTTT.

In the case of this clone: One end of the junction is discordant with germline, which a read error may explain. The chain combines TRBV7-9 with TRBJ1-1; no definite D call. Germline V CDR1 and CDR2: SEHNR, FQNEAQ (reference sequence). This CDR3 spans 12 amino acids. This chain's CDR3 is CSSSELNTEAFF. DNA for the CDR3: TGTTCCAGCAGCGAGTTGAACACTGAAGCTTTCTTT.

The V call is TRBV11-1, the J call TRBJ2-7; the match to TRBD2 covers 9 bases. This CDR3 is built from 17 residues. V gave up 5 bases and J gave up 1 base; unmatched junction bases: 12. CDR1 is SGHAT and CDR2 is FQDESV in the germline V gene (reference sequence). This CDR3 reads CASSLQTSGEWSYEQYF. The CDR3 nucleotides are TGTGCCAGCAGCCTTCAGACTAGCGGAGAATGGTCCTACGAGCAGTACTTC.

This clone turned up a few times. The chain uses TRBV4-3 and TRBJ2-7; 10 nucleotides agree with TRBD2. The V gene's germline CDR1 is LGHNA and CDR2 YSLEER. The ends lost 4 bases at V and 1 base at J; junction bases unmatched: 4. This CDR3 spans 15 amino acids. The CDR3 coding sequence is TGCGCCAGCAGCCTACGGACTAGCGGTTCCTACGAGCAGTACTTC. It encodes CASSLRTSGSYEQYF.

The J gene is TRBJ2-7, the V gene TRBV7-8, with unresolved D. This CDR3 is built from 14 residues. V was shortened by 1 base and J by 2 bases, with 9 bases between the two germline ends. Germline CDR1 SGHVS, CDR2 FQNEAQ. DNA of the CDR3: TGTGCCAGCAGCTTAGGGGCAGACACCTACGAGCAGTACTTC. It translates to CASSLGADTYEQYF.

The chain couples TRBV5-1 to TRBJ2-3, with D possibly TRBD1 on 5 matching bases. CDR1 and CDR2 (germline): SGHRS, YFSETQ. V was clipped by 1 base and J by 2 bases, with 20 bases between them. The CDR3 consists of 18 residues. The CDR3 nucleotides are TGCGCCAGCAGCTTGAGCTGGTCAGTGGGGCAGCCCACAGATACGCAGTATTTT. Translation gives CASSLSWSVGQPTDTQYF.

V is TRBV7-9 and J is TRBJ1-2; D is perhaps TRBD1 (5 bases). V was shortened by 4 bases and J by 7 bases, with 13 bases between the two germline ends. Germline V gene data show CDR1 as SEHNR and CDR2 as FQNEAQ (reference sequence). CDR3 length: 13 amino acids. CDR3 region: CASSSTREVGYTF. CDR3 DNA: TGTGCCAGCAGCTCGACCAGGGAGGTTGGCTACACCTTC.

The rearrangement links TRBV2 to TRBJ2-1, with a possible D match to TRBD2 (6 bases). The V and J ends lost 7 bases and 0 bases respectively, with 13 bases between them. This CDR3 is 15 amino acids long. The V gene's germline CDR1 is SNHLY and CDR2 FYNNEI. This chain's CDR3 is CASMEGRSSYNEQFF. CDR3 bases: TGTGCCAGCATGGAGGGGAGGTCCTCCTACAATGAGCAGTTCTTC.

This clone was seen just once. CDR3: CASSLASGGDGYTF. Written as DNA, the CDR3 is TGTGCCAGCAGCTTAGCCTCAGGGGGCGATGGCTACACCTTC. The chain combines TRBV7-2 with TRBJ1-2, with 8 bases aligning to TRBD1. V shed 0 bases, J shed 6 bases, and the junction held 3 bases outside the gene matches. Germline V gene sequence: CDR1 SGHTA, CDR2 FQGNSA. This CDR3 is built from 14 residues.

The rearrangement uses TRBV18 and TRBJ2-7, with 11 positions matching TRBD2. The V gene's germline CDR1 is KGHSH and CDR2 LQKENI. Losses at the gene ends were 3 bases for V and 3 bases for J; bases not matched to a gene: 7. CDR3 length equals 16 residues. The DNA for the CDR3 is TGTGCCAGCTCACCCCCTCGGGGACTAGCGGTCTACGAGCAGTACTTC. Translation: CASSPPRGLAVYEQYF.

V gene TRBV6-5 combines with J gene TRBJ1-4, with D perhaps matching TRBD1 (5 bases). This CDR3 contains 15 residues. V was trimmed by 0 bases and J by 8 bases, leaving 13 bases between them. CDR1 and CDR2 from the germline V gene are MNHEY and SVGAGI. The CDR3 sequence is CASSYSWDAGEKLFF. The CDR3 nucleotides are TGTGCCAGCAGTTACTCGTGGGACGCGGGGGAAAAACTGTTTTTT.

The chain uses TRBV30 and TRBJ1-4; TRBD1 aligns across 9 bases. The CDR3 has 16 amino acids. J gave up 7 bases and V 3 bases, and 12 bases lay outside the gene matches. Per germline, CDR1 GTSNPN and CDR2 SVGIG (reference sequence). The DNA of the CDR3 is TGTGCCTGGAGCTCCGTTCCGAGACAGGGGGTTGAAAAACTGTTTTTT. Its translation: CAWSSVPRQGVEKLFF.

The CDR3 nucleotides are TGTGCCAGCAGCTTGGGGACTTGGGTTCTCACTGAAGCTTTCTTT. This encodes CASSLGTWVLTEAFF. The V call is TRBV5-4, the J call TRBJ1-1, with D unclear. The CDR3 is 15 amino acids. Trimming took off 0 bases at V and 4 bases at J, with 13 bases between the two ends. Germline lookup yields CDR1 SGHNT and CDR2 YYREEE (reference sequence).